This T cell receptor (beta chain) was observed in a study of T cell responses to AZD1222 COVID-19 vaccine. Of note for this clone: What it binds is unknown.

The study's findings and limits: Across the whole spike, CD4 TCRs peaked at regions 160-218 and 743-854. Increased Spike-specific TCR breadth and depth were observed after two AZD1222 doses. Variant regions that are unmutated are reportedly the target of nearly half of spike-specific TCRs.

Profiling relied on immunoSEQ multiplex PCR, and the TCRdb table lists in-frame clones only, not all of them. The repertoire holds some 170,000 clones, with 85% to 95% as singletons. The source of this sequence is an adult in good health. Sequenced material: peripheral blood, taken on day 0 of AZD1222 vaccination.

The CDR3, as DNA: TGTGCCAGCAGGCCAGGGGAAAACGTCCTGACTTTC. Its translation: CASRPGENVLTF. The gene calls are TRBV2 and TRBJ2-6, with D possibly matching TRBD1 (6 bases). The CDR3 is made up of 12 amino acids. Germline assignment: CDR1 SNHLY and CDR2 FYNNEI. V lost 6 bases to trimming and J lost 10 bases, with 10 bases between them.